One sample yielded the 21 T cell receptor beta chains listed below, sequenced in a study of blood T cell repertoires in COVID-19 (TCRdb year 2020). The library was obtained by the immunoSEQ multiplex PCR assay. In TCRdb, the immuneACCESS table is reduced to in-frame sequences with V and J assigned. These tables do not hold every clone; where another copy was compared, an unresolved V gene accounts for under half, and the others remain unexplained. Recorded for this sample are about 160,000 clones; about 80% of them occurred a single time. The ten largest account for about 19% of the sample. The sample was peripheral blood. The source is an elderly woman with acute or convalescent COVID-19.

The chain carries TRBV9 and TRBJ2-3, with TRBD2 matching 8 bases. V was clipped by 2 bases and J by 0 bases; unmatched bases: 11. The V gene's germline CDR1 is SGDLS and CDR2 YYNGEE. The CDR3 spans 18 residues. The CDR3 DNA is TGTGCCAGCAGCGTCGCTCTAGCGGGCCCCCTGAGCACAGATACGCAGTATTTT. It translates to CASSVALAGPLSTDTQYF.

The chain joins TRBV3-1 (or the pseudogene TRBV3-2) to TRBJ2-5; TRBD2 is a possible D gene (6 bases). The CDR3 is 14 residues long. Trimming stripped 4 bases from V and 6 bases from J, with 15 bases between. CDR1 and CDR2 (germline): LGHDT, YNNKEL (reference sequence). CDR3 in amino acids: CASSPGGSQKTQYF. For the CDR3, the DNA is TGTGCCAGCAGCCCCGGGGGTAGCCAGAAGACCCAGTACTTC.

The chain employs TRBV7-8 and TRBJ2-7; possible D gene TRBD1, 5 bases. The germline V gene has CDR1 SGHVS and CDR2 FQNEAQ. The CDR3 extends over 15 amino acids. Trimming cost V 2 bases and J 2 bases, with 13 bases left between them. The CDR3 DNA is TGTGCCAGCAGCTTAACAGGAGACCGAACCTACGAGCAGTACTTC. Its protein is CASSLTGDRTYEQYF.

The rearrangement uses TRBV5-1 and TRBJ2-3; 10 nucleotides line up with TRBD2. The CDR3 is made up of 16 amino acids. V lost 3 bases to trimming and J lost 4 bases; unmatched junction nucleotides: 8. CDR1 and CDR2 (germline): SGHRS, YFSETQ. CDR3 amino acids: CASSSGTSDEADTQYF. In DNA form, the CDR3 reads TGCGCCAGCAGCTCAGGGACTAGCGATGAGGCAGATACGCAGTATTTT. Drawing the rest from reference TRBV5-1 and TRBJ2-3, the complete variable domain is KAGVTQTPRYLIKTRGQQVTLSCSPISGHRSVSWYQQTPGQGLQFLFEYFSETQRNKGNFPGRFSGRQFSNSRSEMNVSTLELGDSALYLCASSSGTSDEADTQYFGPGTRLTVL.

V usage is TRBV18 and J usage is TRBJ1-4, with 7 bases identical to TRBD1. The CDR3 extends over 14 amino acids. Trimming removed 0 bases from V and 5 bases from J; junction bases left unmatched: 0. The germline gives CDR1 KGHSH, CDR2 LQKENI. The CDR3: CASSPPTGNEKLFF. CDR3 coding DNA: TGTGCCAGCTCACCACCGACAGGGAATGAAAAACTGTTTTTT.

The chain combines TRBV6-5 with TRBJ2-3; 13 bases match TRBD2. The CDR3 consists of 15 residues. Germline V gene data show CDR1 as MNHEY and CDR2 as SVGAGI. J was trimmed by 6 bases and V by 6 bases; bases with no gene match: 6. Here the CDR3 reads CASSSLAGGHDTQYF. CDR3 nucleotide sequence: TGTGCCAGCAGCTCACTAGCGGGGGGGCACGATACGCAGTATTTT.

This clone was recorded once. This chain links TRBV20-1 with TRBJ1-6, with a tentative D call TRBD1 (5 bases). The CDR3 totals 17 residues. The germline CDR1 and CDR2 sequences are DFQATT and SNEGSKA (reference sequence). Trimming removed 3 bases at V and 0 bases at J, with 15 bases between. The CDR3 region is CSASDRGKSSYNSPLHF. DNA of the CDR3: TGCAGTGCTAGTGACCGGGGGAAGAGCTCCTATAATTCACCCCTCCACTTT.

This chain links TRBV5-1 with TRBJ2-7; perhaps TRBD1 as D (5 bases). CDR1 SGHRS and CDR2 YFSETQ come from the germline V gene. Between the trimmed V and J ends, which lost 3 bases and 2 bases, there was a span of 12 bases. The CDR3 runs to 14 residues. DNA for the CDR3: TGCGCCAGCAGCTCGACAGTCAAGGCCTACGAGCAGTACTTC. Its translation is CASSSTVKAYEQYF.

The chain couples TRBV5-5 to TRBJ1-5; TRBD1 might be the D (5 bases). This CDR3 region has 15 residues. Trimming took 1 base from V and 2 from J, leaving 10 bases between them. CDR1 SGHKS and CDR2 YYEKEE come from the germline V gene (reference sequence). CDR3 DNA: TGTGCCAGCAGCTTGCTTGGGGGGGGCAATCAGCCCCAGCATTTT. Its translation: CASSLLGGGNQPQHF.

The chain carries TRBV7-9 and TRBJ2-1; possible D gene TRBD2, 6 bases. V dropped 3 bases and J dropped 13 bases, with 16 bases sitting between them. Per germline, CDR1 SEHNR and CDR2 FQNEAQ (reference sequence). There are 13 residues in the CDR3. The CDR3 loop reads CASSLEGLGDQFF. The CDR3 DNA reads TGTGCCAGCAGCTTGGAGGGGTTAGGTGATCAGTTCTTC.

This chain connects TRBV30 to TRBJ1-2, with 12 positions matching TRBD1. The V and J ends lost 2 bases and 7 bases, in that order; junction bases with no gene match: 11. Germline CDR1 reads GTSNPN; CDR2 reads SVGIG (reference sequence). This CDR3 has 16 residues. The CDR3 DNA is TGTGCCTGGAGTTGGGGGACAGGGGGCAATTACGGTGGCTACACCTTC. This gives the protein CAWSWGTGGNYGGYTF.

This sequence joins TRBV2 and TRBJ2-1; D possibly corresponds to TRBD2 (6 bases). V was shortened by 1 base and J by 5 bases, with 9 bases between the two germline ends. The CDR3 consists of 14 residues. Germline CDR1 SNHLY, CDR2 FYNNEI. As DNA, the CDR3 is TGTGCCAGCAGTGAAGGGGACTTACACAATGAGCAGTTCTTC. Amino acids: CASSEGDLHNEQFF.

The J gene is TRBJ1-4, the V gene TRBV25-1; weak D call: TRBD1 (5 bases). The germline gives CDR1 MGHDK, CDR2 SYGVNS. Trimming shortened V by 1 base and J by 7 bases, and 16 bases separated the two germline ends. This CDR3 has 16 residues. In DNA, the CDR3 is TGTGCCAGCAGTGAATTGGGAAGGCAGGGTGGTGAAAAACTGTTTTTT. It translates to CASSELGRQGGEKLFF.

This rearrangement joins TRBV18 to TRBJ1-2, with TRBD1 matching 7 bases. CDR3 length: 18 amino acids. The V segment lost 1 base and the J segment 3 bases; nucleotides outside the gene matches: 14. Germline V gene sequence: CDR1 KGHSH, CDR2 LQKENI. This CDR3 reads CASSPLPSDRPGHYGYTF. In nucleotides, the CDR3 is TGTGCCAGCTCACCACTCCCCTCGGACAGGCCGGGACACTATGGCTACACCTTC.

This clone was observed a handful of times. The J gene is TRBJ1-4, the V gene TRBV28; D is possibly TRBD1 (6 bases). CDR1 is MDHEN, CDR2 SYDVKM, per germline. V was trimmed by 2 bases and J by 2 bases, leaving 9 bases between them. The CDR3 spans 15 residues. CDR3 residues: CASSLSQGTNEKLFF. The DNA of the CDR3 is TGTGCCAGCAGTTTAAGCCAGGGGACTAATGAAAAACTGTTTTTT.

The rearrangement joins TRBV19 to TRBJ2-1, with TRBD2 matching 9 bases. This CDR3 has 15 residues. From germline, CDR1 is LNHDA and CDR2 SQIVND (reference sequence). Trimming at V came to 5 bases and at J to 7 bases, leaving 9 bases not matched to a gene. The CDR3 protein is CASSPGGGARNEQFF. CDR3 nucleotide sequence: TGTGCCAGTAGTCCCGGCGGGGGGGCTAGGAATGAGCAGTTCTTC.

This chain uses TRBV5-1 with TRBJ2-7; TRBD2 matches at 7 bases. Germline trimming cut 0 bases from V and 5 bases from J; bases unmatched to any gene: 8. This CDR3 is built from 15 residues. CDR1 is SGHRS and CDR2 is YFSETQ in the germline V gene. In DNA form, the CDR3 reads TGCGCCAGCAGCTTGGTGGTCCGCGGGAGCCACGAGCAGTACTTC. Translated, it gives CASSLVVRGSHEQYF.

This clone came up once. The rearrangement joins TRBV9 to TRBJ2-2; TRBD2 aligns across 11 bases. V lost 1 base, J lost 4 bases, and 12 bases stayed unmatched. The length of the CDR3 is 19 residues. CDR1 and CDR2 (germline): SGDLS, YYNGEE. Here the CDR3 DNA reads TGTGCCAGCAGCGTATCGATAGCGGGGGGGCGTCTGAGCACCGGGGAGCTGTTTTTT. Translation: CASSVSIAGGRLSTGELFF.

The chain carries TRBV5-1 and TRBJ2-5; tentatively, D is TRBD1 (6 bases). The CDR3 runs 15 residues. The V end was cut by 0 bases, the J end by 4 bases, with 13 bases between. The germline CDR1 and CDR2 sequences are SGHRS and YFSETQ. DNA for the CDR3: TGCGCCAGCAGCTTGGCCGACAGGCCGGGAGAGACCCAGTACTTC. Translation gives CASSLADRPGETQYF.

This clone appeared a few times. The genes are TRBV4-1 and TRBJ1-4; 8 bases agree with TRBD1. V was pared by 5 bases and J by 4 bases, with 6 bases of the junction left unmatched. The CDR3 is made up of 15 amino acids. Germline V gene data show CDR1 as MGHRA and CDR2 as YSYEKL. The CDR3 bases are TGCGCCAGCAGCACCGACAGGGGCGTTAATGAAAAACTGTTTTTT. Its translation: CASSTDRGVNEKLFF.

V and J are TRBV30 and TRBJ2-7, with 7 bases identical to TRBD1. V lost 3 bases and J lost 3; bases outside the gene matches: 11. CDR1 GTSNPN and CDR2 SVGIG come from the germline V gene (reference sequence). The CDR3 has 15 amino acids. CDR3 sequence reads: CAWSPGQEIHYEQYF. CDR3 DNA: TGTGCCTGGAGCCCCGGACAGGAGATCCACTACGAGCAGTACTTC.